The 10 T cell receptor beta chains below were found in one sample sequenced in a study of T cells in Graves' hyperthyroidism and ophthalmopathy. RNA transcripts gave rise to amplified TCR beta CDR3 regions. First-round RT-PCR of the TCR CDR3 relied on the HTBI primer set. TCRdb fed the multiplex PCR reads into MiXCR, producing one record per CDR3 protein. The sample has about 760,000 distinct CDR3 sequences, 30% to 40% seen once. Source material: blood. The receptors originated from a woman in her 40s with Graves' hyperthyroidism.

This clonotype turned up a few times. The genes are TRBV7-2 and TRBJ1-6; 9 nucleotides agree with TRBD1. Trimming cost V 8 bases and J 9 bases; bases outside gene matches: 11. This CDR3 has 15 residues. CDR1 and CDR2 (germline): SGHTA, FQGNSA. Written as DNA, the CDR3 is TGTGCCAGCTCACCTCCGGGACAGGGCACTTCACCCCTCCACTTT. This codes for CASSPPGQGTSPLHF.

J is TRBJ2-2 and V is TRBV10-3, with 11 nucleotides matching TRBD1. Germline CDR1 reads ENHRY; CDR2 reads SYGVKD. The CDR3 is 15 amino acids. Germline trimming cut 7 bases from V and 11 bases from J; bases unmatched to any gene: 12. The DNA of the CDR3 is TGTGCCATCACCGGACAGGGGGCAGGGATTAGTGAGCTGTTTTTT. It encodes CAITGQGAGISELFF.

The rearrangement joins TRBV29-1 to TRBJ2-1, with D possibly being TRBD2 (5 bases). The CDR3 runs to 14 residues. Germline CDR1 SQVTM, CDR2 ANQGSEA. V was cut by 3 bases and J by 7 bases, with 16 bases left in between. The CDR3, as DNA: TGCAGCGTTGATCGAGCCTCCGGGGAGAATGAGCAGTTCTTC. Its translation: CSVDRASGENEQFF.

The chain uses TRBV25-1 and TRBJ2-5; 9 positions match TRBD2. The junction had 6 bases not matched to a gene; V was cut back by 5 bases and J by 2 bases. CDR1 and CDR2 from the germline V gene are MGHDK and SYGVNS. This CDR3 is 15 amino acids long. Here the CDR3 DNA reads TGTGCCAGCAGTTTCCGACTAGCGGCTCAAGAGACCCAGTACTTC. Amino acids: CASSFRLAAQETQYF.

The V call is TRBV19, the J call TRBJ1-2; D is perhaps TRBD1 (5 bases). The germline CDR1 and CDR2 sequences are LNHDA and SQIVND (reference sequence). Trimming shortened V by 4 bases and J by 4 bases, and 13 bases separated the two germline ends. The CDR3 contains 14 residues. The CDR3 DNA is TGTGCCAGTAGTAGGGACCCAGCAGGCTATGGCTACACCTTC. Translation: CASSRDPAGYGYTF. Full variable domain (rest looked up from reference TRBV19 and TRBJ1-2): DGGITQSPKYLFRKEGQNVTLSCEQNLNHDAMYWYRQDPGQGLRLIYYSQIVNDFQKGDIAEGYSVSREKKESFPLTVTSAQKNPTAFYLCASSRDPAGYGYTFGSGTRLTVV.

This sequence joins TRBV11-1 and TRBJ1-2; possible D gene TRBD1, 6 bases. This CDR3 has 14 amino acids. Germline-derived CDR1 and CDR2 are SGHAT and FQDESV (reference sequence). The ends were cut back, 5 bases at V and 3 bases at J, with 13 bases in the middle. Here the CDR3 reads CASSVGTQYYGYTF. DNA of the CDR3: TGTGCCAGCAGCGTCGGGACACAGTACTATGGCTACACCTTC.

As for this clonotype: A single base separates this from a much larger clone, so it may be a read error. This chain uses TRBV9 with TRBJ2-2; 7 bases align to TRBD2. The germline V gene encodes CDR1 SGDLS and CDR2 YYNGEE. The CDR3 totals 13 residues. As DNA, the CDR3 is TGTGCCAGCAGCGTAGAGGGGACGGGGGGGCTGTTTTTT. Amino acid sequence: CASSVEGTGGLFF. The full variable domain, its missing parts supplied by reference TRBV9 and TRBJ2-2, is DSGVTQTPKHLITATGQRVTLRCSPRSGDLSVYWYQQSLDQGLQFLIQYYNGEERAKGNILERFSAQQFPDLHSELNLSSLELGDSALYFCASSVEGTGGLFFGEGSRLTVL.

This clonotype has only a few counts. V and J are TRBV4-3 and TRBJ1-2, with D possibly matching TRBD1 (5 bases). Germline CDR1 LGHNA, CDR2 YSLEER. CDR3 length: 15 amino acids. With 2 bases removed from V and 4 bases from J, the gap between germline ends came to 14 bases. The CDR3 sequence is CASSQSGTGTYGYTF. CDR3 DNA: TGCGCCAGCAGCCAATCAGGGACCGGTACCTATGGCTACACCTTC.

This clonotype was counted between two and nine times. The chain is built from TRBV6-1 and TRBJ2-5; TRBD1 is a possible D gene (6 bases). Germline V gene data show CDR1 as MNHNS and CDR2 as SASEGT. This CDR3 region has 15 residues. V dropped 5 bases and J dropped 5 bases, with 18 bases sitting between them. As DNA, the CDR3 is TGTGCCAGCAGTCAAACAGGGACCACCACGGAGACCCAGTACTTC. Amino acid sequence: CASSQTGTTTETQYF.

The gene calls are TRBV2 and TRBJ2-7; 7 bases line up with TRBD2. This CDR3 is 16 amino acids long. Germline V gives CDR1 SNHLY, CDR2 FYNNEI. Trimming took 5 bases from V and 3 from J; bases not matched to a gene: 13. CDR3 in amino acids: CASSSRLAQSHYEQYF. The CDR3 DNA reads TGTGCCAGCAGTTCTCGACTAGCCCAAAGTCACTACGAGCAGTACTTC.